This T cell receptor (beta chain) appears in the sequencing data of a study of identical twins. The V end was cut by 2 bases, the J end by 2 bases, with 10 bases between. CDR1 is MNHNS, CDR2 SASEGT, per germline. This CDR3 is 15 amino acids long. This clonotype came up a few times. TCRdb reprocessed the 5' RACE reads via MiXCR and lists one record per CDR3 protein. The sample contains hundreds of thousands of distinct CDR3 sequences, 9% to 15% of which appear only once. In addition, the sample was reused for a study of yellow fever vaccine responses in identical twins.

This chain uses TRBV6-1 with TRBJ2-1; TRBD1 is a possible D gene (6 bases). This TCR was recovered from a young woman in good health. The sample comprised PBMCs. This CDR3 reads CASSEHRVTYNEQFF. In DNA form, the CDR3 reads TGTGCCAGCAGTGAACACAGGGTAACCTACAATGAGCAGTTCTTC.